This passage covers 4 T cell receptor beta chains from one sample sequenced in a study of T cell repertoires in MIS-A myocarditis. Libraries were prepared by immunoSEQ multiplex PCR; TCRdb keeps only in-frame clonotypes and omits some of them. The profile covers 14,000 to 15,000 clones, with around 69% appearing a single time and about three fifths taken by the ten largest. The sequencing input was left ventricle heart tissue obtained at autopsy. The receptors were sampled from a man aged 18 to 29 with fulminant myocarditis from multisystem inflammatory syndrome in adults (MIS-A) after COVID-19.

This clone was seen only once. One junction end disagrees with the germline gene, perhaps due to a read error. This sequence joins TRBV10-2 and TRBJ2-7, with 7 bases identical to TRBD2. Germline V gene sequence: CDR1 WSHSY, CDR2 SAAADI. The CDR3 runs to 15 residues. CDR3 region: CASRESLAPGYEQYF. The CDR3 nucleotides read TGCGCCAGCAGGGAGTCACTAGCGCCAGGCTACGAGCAGTACTTC.

The genes are TRBV6-1 and TRBJ2-2; D ambiguous. The CDR3 has 18 residues. CDR1 is MNHNS and CDR2 is SASEGT in the germline V gene. Trimming took off 2 bases at V and 6 bases at J, with 22 bases between the two ends. CDR3 DNA: TGTGCCAGCAGTGAACACCCCGGCCAGCAAATTTATGCCGGGGAGCTGTTTTTT. Amino acids: CASSEHPGQQIYAGELFF.

V is TRBV13 and J is TRBJ2-7; a weak D match, TRBD1 (6 bases). V shed 5 bases and J shed 2 bases, with 19 bases lying between them. CDR1 and CDR2 from the germline V gene are PRHDT and FYEKMQ (reference sequence). The CDR3 loop spans 16 amino acids. The CDR3 reads CASSPTSRDNPYEQYF. DNA of the CDR3: TGTGCCAGCAGCCCAACGTCCCGGGACAACCCCTACGAGCAGTACTTC.

The DNA for the CDR3 is TGCGCCAGCAGCTTGGCCGTTAGGGCAAGCACAGATACGCAGTATTTT. Translation gives CASSLAVRASTDTQYF. The V call is TRBV5-1, the J call TRBJ2-3; D is ambiguous. From germline, CDR1 is SGHRS and CDR2 YFSETQ. Trimming removed 0 bases at V and 0 bases at J, with 11 bases between. There are 16 residues in the CDR3. Filled out from reference TRBV5-1 and TRBJ2-3, the complete variable domain reads KAGVTQTPRYLIKTRGQQVTLSCSPISGHRSVSWYQQTPGQGLQFLFEYFSETQRNKGNFPGRFSGRQFSNSRSEMNVSTLELGDSALYLCASSLAVRASTDTQYFGPGTRLTVL.